This is a list of T cell receptor beta chains from one sample in a study of blood T cell repertoires in COVID-19. Sequenced by immunoSEQ multiplex PCR; TCRdb stores in-frame clones only, minus some. The sample consists of fewer than 300,000 clones, less than 85% of them appearing once. The sequenced sample was PBMCs or T cells enriched from blood (not recorded which). These receptors all come from a woman aged 45-59 years who had recovered from COVID-19. Each CDR3 is given with its conserved first and last residue. A D gene is named only where the DNA matches it firmly. Clone size is given for some rows only: seen once, a few or many times, or a class if the clone is expanded.

V	J	size	D	DNA	CDR3
TRBV5-4	TRBJ2-7	.	.	TGTGCCAGCAGCTTGGTTACAGGGCCTTCTTCCGAGCAGTACTTC	CASSLVTGPSSEQYF
TRBV4-1	TRBJ2-6	.	.	TGCGCCAGCAGCCATATCACTGGCTCTGGGGCCAACGTCCTGACTTTC	CASSHITGSGANVLTF
TRBV7-3	TRBJ1-2	once	TRBD1	TGTGCCAGCAGCTTAACGGGACAGGGGTTCTATGGCTACACCTTC	CASSLTGQGFYGYTF
TRBV4-1	TRBJ2-3	.	.	TGCGCCAGCAGCCCTGTGGGCGGGACGGGCACAGATACGCAGTATTTT	CASSPVGGTGTDTQYF
TRBV7-9	TRBJ2-1	once	.	TGTGCCAGCAGCTCCGTGACAGGTATCCCCCCTAATGAGCAGTTCTTC	CASSSVTGIPPNEQFF
TRBV30	TRBJ1-6	.	.	TGTGCCTGGAGTGTACCGGGCCCCAGGGATAATTCACCCCTCCACTTT	CAWSVPGPRDNSPLHF
TRBV7-8	TRBJ1-2	.	.	TGTGCCAGCAGCCCTAGCAACTTTGGCTACACCTTC	CASSPSNFGYTF
TRBV2	TRBJ1-5	.	TRBD1	TGTGCCAGCACGGAGGGGGCACTAGGAAATCAGCCCCAGCATTTT	CASTEGALGNQPQHF
TRBV7-2	TRBJ2-7	.	TRBD1	TGTGCCAGCAGCTGGGACAGGGACTACGAGCAGTACTTC	CASSWDRDYEQYF
TRBV29-1	TRBJ2-2	.	.	TGCAGCGCGGAAGACAGGTTGGAGCTGTTTTTT	CSAEDRLELFF
TRBV7-6	TRBJ2-5	.	.	TGTGCCAGCAGCTTTTCTGGGAGCGACCAAGAGACCCAGTACTTC	CASSFSGSDQETQYF
TRBV7-3	TRBJ2-2	.	.	TGTGCCAGCAGCTTGGACAGTACCACCGGGGAGCTGTTTTTT	CASSLDSTTGELFF
TRBV11-3	TRBJ2-7	.	.	TGTGCCAGCAGCTTAGATACAGGCTACGAGCAGTACTTC	CASSLDTGYEQYF
TRBV19	TRBJ2-3	.	.	TGTGCCAGCCGAGAGACAGGGACTAGCACAGATACGCAGTATTTT	CASRETGTSTDTQYF
TRBV11-2	TRBJ2-3	.	TRBD2	TGTGCCAGCAGCTCACTAGCGGGAGTGGGTACGCAGTATTTT	CASSSLAGVGTQYF
TRBV18	TRBJ2-1	.	.	TGTGCCACCGCCTCCTCAGGGGCCCCCTCTCGGAATGAGCAGTTCTTC	CATASSGAPSRNEQFF
TRBV7-6	TRBJ1-2	.	TRBD1	TGTGCCAGCAGCCCGCTGCCAACAGGGGTCTTAGACTATGGCTACACCTTC	CASSPLPTGVLDYGYTF
TRBV7-9	TRBJ2-3	.	TRBD2	TGTGCCAGCAGCTTACAAAGACTAGCGGGACGAGATACGCAGTATTTT	CASSLQRLAGRDTQYF
TRBV12-3/TRBV12-4	TRBJ1-1	.	.	TGTGCCAGCAGTGGGGACATGAACACTGAAGCTTTCTTT	CASSGDMNTEAFF
TRBV6-2/TRBV6-3	TRBJ2-7	.	.	TGTGCCAGCAGTTACTCCCCCGTCTACGAGCAGTACTTC	CASSYSPVYEQYF
TRBV2	TRBJ2-5	.	TRBD2	TGTGCCAGCAGAACGGGACTAGCGGGGGGTTTAGAGACCCAGTACTTC	CASRTGLAGGLETQYF
TRBV5-1	TRBJ1-2	.	.	TGCGCCAGCAGCTTGGTGCAGGGTGCTAACTATGGCTACACCTTC	CASSLVQGANYGYTF
TRBV30	TRBJ2-5	few	.	TGTGCCTGGATCGGGGGAGCCCAAGAGACCCAGTACTTC	CAWIGGAQETQYF
TRBV11-2	TRBJ2-4	.	.	TGTGCCAGCAGCCGCGGGCCGATATTAGCCAAAAACATTCAGTACTTC	CASSRGPILAKNIQYF
TRBV15	TRBJ1-4	few	TRBD1	TGTGCCACCAGCAGAGAACAGGGGGACGAAAAACTGTTTTTT	CATSREQGDEKLFF
TRBV29-1	TRBJ2-3	.	.	TGCAGCGTTGAAGAACACGGCACAGATACGCAGTATTTT	CSVEEHGTDTQYF